This T cell receptor (beta chain) comes out of a study of PD-L1 blockade in urothelial cancer. The repertoire was sequenced with immunoSEQ multiplex PCR; TCRdb's copy has only in-frame clones and lacks some. The sample shows 70,000 to 80,000 clones, around four fifths of them seen only once. Specified time point: pretreatment peripheral blood. Germline lookup yields CDR1 SGHTA and CDR2 FQGNSA. The CDR3 extends over 16 amino acids. The J segment lost 7 bases and the V segment lost 1 base, leaving 7 bases of the junction unmatched. This specimen consisted of PBMCs, obtained around atezolizumab (anti-PD-L1) treatment. The TCR was taken from a man aged 35 to 55 with urothelial cancer. The chain couples TRBV7-2 to TRBJ2-1, with 10 positions matching TRBD2. The DNA for the CDR3 is TGTGCCAGCAGCTTAGATCCTAGCGGGAGATTTAATGAGCAGTTCTTC. Translating it yields CASSLDPSGRFNEQFF.